This TCR beta chain came from a study of technical replicates of blood from four donors. The CDR3 has 15 residues. CDR1 is SGHTA and CDR2 is FQGTGA in the germline V gene. V shed 2 bases, J shed 1 base, and the junction held 2 bases outside the gene matches. Here immunoSEQ multiplex PCR was the method, and the copy in TCRdb shows in-frame clones only, minus some. The data show some 94,000 clones, about 95% seen once. The receptor's source is a human donor in good health. The chain combines TRBV7-3 with TRBJ2-1; 7 positions agree with TRBD2. The sample taken for sequencing was T cells isolated from PBMCs. CDR3 in DNA: TGTGCCAGCAGCTTATTAGCGGGTTCCTACAATGAGCAGTTCTTC. Protein sequence: CASSLLAGSYNEQFF.